This entry lists 15 T cell receptor beta chains sequenced from one sample in a study of blood T cell repertoires in COVID-19. Sequencing was performed with immunoSEQ multiplex PCR; in TCRdb, only in-frame clones are kept and a portion is missing. The repertoire has 110,000 to 150,000 clones, approximately 80% of them found once; the top ten carry roughly 1.7%. Sequenced material: PBMCs or T cells enriched from blood (not recorded which). Receptors originate from a woman aged 18-29 years who had been exposed to COVID-19.

The chain carries TRBV6-4 and TRBJ2-2; 8 bases fit TRBD2. Unmatched junction bases numbered 3, after V lost 3 bases and J lost 3 bases. Germline V gives CDR1 MRHNA, CDR2 SNTAGT. This CDR3 is 15 amino acids long. The CDR3 spells CASSESGSDTGELFF. DNA for the CDR3: TGTGCCAGCAGTGAGAGCGGGAGCGACACCGGGGAGCTGTTTTTT.

This chain connects TRBV19 to TRBJ2-1, with a possible D match to TRBD2 (6 bases). Germline V gives CDR1 LNHDA, CDR2 SQIVND (reference sequence). The CDR3 consists of 12 residues. The V gene lost 5 bases and the J gene lost 6 bases, with 8 bases spanning the gap. This CDR3 is CASSLGGNEQFF. The CDR3 DNA reads TGTGCCAGTAGTTTGGGGGGCAATGAGCAGTTCTTC.

The chain employs TRBV12-5 and TRBJ2-1; possible D gene TRBD1, 6 bases. The CDR3 runs to 15 residues. Germline CDR1 LGHNT, CDR2 FRNRAP. Trimming stripped 6 bases from V and 2 bases from J, with 14 bases between. CDR3 sequence (DNA): TGTGCTAGTGGGGGAACAGGGTCACCCTACAATGAGCAGTTCTTC. This translates into CASGGTGSPYNEQFF.

The genes are TRBV6-5 and TRBJ1-3; no firm D call. The CDR3 has 15 amino acids. Germline lookup yields CDR1 MNHEY and CDR2 SVGAGI. The V end was cut by 6 bases, the J end by 2 bases, with 14 bases between. The CDR3 bases are TGTGCCAGCAGCCAAGTCCCCAGAACTGGAAACACCATATATTTT. This translates into CASSQVPRTGNTIYF.

This clone was seen more than once but under ten times. The chain employs TRBV28 and TRBJ1-5; 9 nucleotides agree with TRBD1. The germline V gene encodes CDR1 MDHEN and CDR2 SYDVKM. The CDR3 consists of 18 residues. V shed 6 bases and J 0 bases; nucleotides not matched to a gene: 12. The CDR3 loop reads CASSTNRDRGASNQPQHF. Written as DNA, the CDR3 is TGTGCCAGCAGCACCAATCGTGACAGGGGGGCTAGCAATCAGCCCCAGCATTTT.

The chain uses TRBV20-1 and TRBJ2-1; TRBD2 is a possible D gene (6 bases). V lost 3 bases to trimming and J lost 15 bases, with 21 bases between them. Germline V gene lookup returns CDR1 DFQATT and CDR2 SNEGSKA (reference sequence). This CDR3 has 13 amino acids. The CDR3 spells CSASMTGELWAFF. The DNA for the CDR3 is TGCAGTGCTAGTATGACGGGAGAATTATGGGCGTTCTTC.

The J gene is TRBJ1-6, the V gene TRBV5-4; weak D call: TRBD1 (6 bases). The CDR3 covers 16 residues. Germline CDR1 is SGHNT and CDR2 is YYREEE (reference sequence). The V gene lost 4 bases and the J gene lost 9 bases, with 20 bases spanning the gap. As DNA, the CDR3 is TGTGCCAGCAGCCCGGGAGGGGGTCTCGGTGGTTCACCCCTCCACTTT. Its translation is CASSPGGGLGGSPLHF.

The rearrangement uses TRBV7-9 and TRBJ2-1; D is unresolved. This CDR3 is 15 amino acids long. With 1 base removed from V and 4 bases from J, the gap between germline ends came to 11 bases. The germline CDR1 and CDR2 sequences are SEHNR and FQNEAQ (reference sequence). CDR3: CASSLVLAEYNEQFF. Written as DNA, the CDR3 is TGTGCCAGCAGCTTAGTGTTGGCAGAATACAATGAGCAGTTCTTC.

The V call is TRBV9, the J call TRBJ1-5, with 9 bases lining up with TRBD1. CDR3 length: 15 residues. Trimming cost V 2 bases and J 5 bases; bases outside gene matches: 5. CDR1 and CDR2 (germline): SGDLS, YYNGEE. The DNA of the CDR3 is TGTGCCAGCAGCGTTTCACAGGGGGCGGATCAGCCCCAGCATTTT. It yields the protein CASSVSQGADQPQHF.

The rearrangement links TRBV15 to TRBJ2-1; 8 bases are shared with TRBD2. The trim removed 6 bases at V and 0 bases at J, leaving 7 bases unmatched. The CDR3 has 16 residues. Germline values: CDR1 LNHNV, CDR2 YYDKDF (reference sequence). CDR3 sequence reads: CATRIYSGASYNEQFF. CDR3 nucleotides: TGTGCCACCAGGATTTATAGCGGGGCCTCCTACAATGAGCAGTTCTTC.

This clone has just a few counts. This rearrangement joins TRBV11-2 to TRBJ2-1; D may be TRBD1 (6 bases). The CDR3 spans 16 residues. V was pared by 1 base and J by 0 bases, with 10 bases between. Germline V gives CDR1 SGHAT, CDR2 FQNNGV. DNA of the CDR3: TGTGCCAGCAGCTTAGGTCTCAGGGGCTCCTACAATGAGCAGTTCTTC. Amino acids: CASSLGLRGSYNEQFF.

V is TRBV7-8 and J is TRBJ2-7; 12 bases are a match to TRBD2. The V gene's germline CDR1 is SGHVS and CDR2 FQNEAQ. The CDR3 runs 20 residues. V shed 2 bases and J 6 bases; nucleotides not matched to a gene: 20. The CDR3 loop reads CASSLTRQRLAGVRDSEQYF. The DNA for the CDR3 is TGTGCCAGCAGCTTAACTCGCCAGCGACTAGCGGGAGTAAGGGACTCCGAGCAGTACTTC. The variable domain in full, completed from reference TRBV7-8 and TRBJ2-7, reads GAGVSQSPRYKVAKRGQDVALRCDPISGHVSLFWYQQALGQGPEFLTYFQNEAQLDKSGLPSDRFFAERPEGSVSTLKIQRTQQEDSAVYLCASSLTRQRLAGVRDSEQYFGPGTRLTVT.

The chain recombines TRBV28 with TRBJ1-1, with no clear D. Germline CDR1 MDHEN, CDR2 SYDVKM. The CDR3 has 12 amino acids. With 3 bases removed from V and 10 bases from J, the gap between germline ends came to 12 bases. CDR3 amino acids: CASSFRVSGAFF. The CDR3 DNA reads as TGTGCCAGCAGTTTTCGGGTGTCCGGAGCTTTCTTT.

The rearrangement links TRBV6-2 or TRBV6-3 to TRBJ1-2; 10 nucleotides agree with TRBD1. The CDR3 contains 14 residues. Germline CDR1 reads MNHEY; CDR2 reads SVGEGT. Losses at the gene ends were 0 bases for V and 8 bases for J; bases not matched to a gene: 3. As DNA, the CDR3 is TGTGCCAGCAGTTACTCGGGACAGGGGAACGGCTACACCTTC. This gives the protein CASSYSGQGNGYTF.

Details on this clone: The sample carries other DNA sequences with the same CDR3. The V call is TRBV30, the J call TRBJ1-3, with a possible D match to TRBD1 (6 bases). V lost 2 bases to trimming and J lost 0 bases, with 8 bases between them. This CDR3 region has 14 residues. The germline V gene encodes CDR1 GTSNPN and CDR2 SVGIG (reference sequence). CDR3 residues: CAWSTGSSGNTIYF. CDR3 nucleotide sequence: TGTGCCTGGAGTACAGGGTCCTCTGGAAACACCATATATTTT.